Listed below are T cell receptor beta chains from one sample, sequenced in a study of beta chain features in type 1 diabetes. Assay: immunoSEQ multiplex PCR; the TCRdb copy retains only in-frame clones and omits some. Of roughly 300,000 clones listed, around 8.5% are singletons. The sequencing input was central memory CD4+ T cells from blood. These receptors came from a young man with type 1 diabetes. Each CDR3 is given with its conserved first and last residue. The D gene is left open where the match is weak. Only part of the rows carry a size: once, few, many, or a class if the clone is expanded.

d_call j_call v_call clone_size cdr3_nt cdr3_aa
. TRBJ1-2 TRBV4-1 . TGCGCCAGCAGCCAAGATTCCGGGATAGGGGGGGATGTCAACTATGGCTACACCTTC CASSQDSGIGGDVNYGYTF
. TRBJ1-1 TRBV28 . TGTGCCAGCAGTTTATTGGGCAGGGAGGGCACTGAAGCTTTCTTT CASSLLGREGTEAFF
. TRBJ1-1 TRBV27 . TGTGCCAGCAGTGTCGGGCCGCACACTGAAGCTTTCTTT CASSVGPHTEAFF
. TRBJ1-2 TRBV19 many TGTGCCAGCTCCGAGGAACACCGAGGGGGCTACACCTTC CASSEEHRGGYTF
TRBD1 TRBJ1-5 TRBV7-2 . TGTGCCAGCAGCGTTGACAGGGTGAAACCCCAGCATTTT CASSVDRVKPQHF
. TRBJ2-7 TRBV6-5 . TGTGCCAGCACTGGGTACTACGAGCAGTACTTC CASTGYYEQYF
. TRBJ2-7 TRBV5-1 . TGCGCCAGCAGCCCCGCTGGGCAGTCCTACGAGCAGTACTTC CASSPAGQSYEQYF
. TRBJ1-1 TRBV30 . TGTGCCTGGAGTGGAAGGGTAGGGAGGACTGAAGCTTTCTTT CAWSGRVGRTEAFF
. TRBJ2-7 TRBV11-2 . TGTGCCAGCAGCTTAGCTCGGGCATCCGAGCAGTACTTC CASSLARASEQYF
. TRBJ1-3 TRBV25-1 . TGTGCCAGCAGTGAGAGCACCACCCGGGGTGGAAACACCATATATTTT CASSESTTRGGNTIYF
TRBD2 TRBJ2-1 TRBV7-8 . TGTGCCAGCAGCTTATCCCGGGACTACGAGCAGTTCTTC CASSLSRDYEQFF
. TRBJ1-2 TRBV4-3 . TGCGCCAGCAGCCAAGAACTTGACAGAGGCTACACCTTC CASSQELDRGYTF
. TRBJ1-1 TRBV5-1 few TGCGCCAGCAGCCGCTGGGACCCGAACACTGAAGCTTTCTTT CASSRWDPNTEAFF
. TRBJ2-7 TRBV10-1 . TGCGCCCTACGGGGTTCCAACTACGAGCAGTACTTC CALRGSNYEQYF
. TRBJ2-3 TRBV13 few TGTGCCAGCAGCTCCAGGGGCACAGATACGCAGTATTTT CASSSRGTDTQYF
TRBD2 TRBJ2-1 TRBV7-2 few TGTGCCAGCAGCTGGACTAGCGGGGGCTACAATGAGCAGTTCTTC CASSWTSGGYNEQFF
. TRBJ2-5 TRBV2 few TGTGCCAGCAGTGATAGCCGAGAGACCCAGTACTTC CASSDSRETQYF
. TRBJ1-2 TRBV29-1 few TGCAGCGTTGACGGGGATCTCGGCTACACCTTC CSVDGDLGYTF
. TRBJ1-1 TRBV5-1 . TGCGCCAGCAGAGCAGGGGAAGACACTGAAGCTTTCTTT CASRAGEDTEAFF
. TRBJ2-3 TRBV9 many TGTGCCAGCAGCGTAGAGGACACAGATACGCAGTATTTT CASSVEDTDTQYF
TRBD1 TRBJ1-1 TRBV29-1 . TGCAGCGTTGTGAAGGGGGCGCTTCCGAACACTGAAGCTTTCTTT CSVVKGALPNTEAFF
. TRBJ2-1 TRBV7-9 few TGTGCCAGCAGCTTGGGCAGGGACAATGAGCAGTTCTTC CASSLGRDNEQFF
. TRBJ2-1 TRBV2 few TGTGCCAGCAGTGAAGATCGGGGATTCAACGCCAATGAGCAGTTCTTC CASSEDRGFNANEQFF
TRBD2 TRBJ2-3 TRBV9 few TGTGCCAGCAGCGTAGCGCCGGGACTAGCGGGGGGGCCAGATACGCAGTATTTT CASSVAPGLAGGPDTQYF
TRBD1 TRBJ2-5 TRBV9 . TGTGCCAGCAGCGTAACAGACAGGGGAGGAGAGACCCAGTACTTC CASSVTDRGGETQYF
. TRBJ1-2 TRBV9 . TGTGCCAGCAGCGTAGAGGGGGAACGCTACACCTTC CASSVEGERYTF